Reported below is one TCR beta chain. The data originate from a study of blood T cell repertoires in COVID-19. Germline values: CDR1 MNHEY, CDR2 SMNVEV (reference sequence). This CDR3 contains 16 residues. V lost 10 bases, J lost 2 bases, and 15 bases stayed unmatched. Measured with immunoSEQ multiplex PCR; TCRdb has only the in-frame clones, and not every one. The sample lists tens of thousands of clones; roughly 70% were seen once. Patients at the Seattle site were enrolled during active infection and followed longitudinally. Sequencing used peripheral blood. This chain uses TRBV27 with TRBJ2-3, with 7 bases aligning to TRBD2. This sequence originates from a man between 65 and 85 years old with COVID-19, enrolled during active disease. CDR3 DNA: TGTGCCAACCTCGACGGGGGGATTTATGACACAGATACGCAGTATTTT. This encodes CANLDGGIYDTDTQYF.